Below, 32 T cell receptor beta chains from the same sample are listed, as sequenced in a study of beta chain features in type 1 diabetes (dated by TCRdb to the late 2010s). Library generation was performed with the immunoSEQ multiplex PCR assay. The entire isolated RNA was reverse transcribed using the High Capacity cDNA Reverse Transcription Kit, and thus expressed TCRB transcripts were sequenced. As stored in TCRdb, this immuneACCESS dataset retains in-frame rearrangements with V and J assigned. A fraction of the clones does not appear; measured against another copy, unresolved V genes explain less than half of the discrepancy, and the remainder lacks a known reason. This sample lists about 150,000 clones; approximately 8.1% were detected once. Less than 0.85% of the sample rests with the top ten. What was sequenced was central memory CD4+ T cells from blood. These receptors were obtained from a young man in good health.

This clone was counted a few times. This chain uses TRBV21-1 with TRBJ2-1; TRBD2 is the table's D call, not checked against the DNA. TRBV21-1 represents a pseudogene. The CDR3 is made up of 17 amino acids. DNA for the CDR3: TGTGCCAGCAGCCCGGTAGCGGGAGGGCCGGGGTACAATGAGCAGTTCTTC. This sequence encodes CASSPVAGGPGYNEQFF.

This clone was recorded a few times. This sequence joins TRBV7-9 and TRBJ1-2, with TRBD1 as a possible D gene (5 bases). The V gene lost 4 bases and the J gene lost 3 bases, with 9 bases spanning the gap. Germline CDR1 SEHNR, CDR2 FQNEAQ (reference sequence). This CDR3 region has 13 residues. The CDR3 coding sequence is TGTGCCAGCAGCTCACAGACAGACTATGGCTACACCTTC. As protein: CASSSQTDYGYTF.

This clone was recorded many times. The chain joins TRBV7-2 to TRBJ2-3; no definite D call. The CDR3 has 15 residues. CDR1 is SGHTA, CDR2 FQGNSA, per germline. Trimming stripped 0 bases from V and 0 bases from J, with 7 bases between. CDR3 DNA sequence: TGTGCCAGCAGCTTAGCTGCGGTTAGCACAGATACGCAGTATTTT. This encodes CASSLAAVSTDTQYF.

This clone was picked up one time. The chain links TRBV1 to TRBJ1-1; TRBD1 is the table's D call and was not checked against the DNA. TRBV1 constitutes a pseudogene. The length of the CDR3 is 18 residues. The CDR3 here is CTSSRDVPGGAGYTEAFF. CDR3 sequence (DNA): TGCACCAGCAGCCGTGATGTCCCAGGGGGCGCTGGATACACTGAAGCTTTCTTT.

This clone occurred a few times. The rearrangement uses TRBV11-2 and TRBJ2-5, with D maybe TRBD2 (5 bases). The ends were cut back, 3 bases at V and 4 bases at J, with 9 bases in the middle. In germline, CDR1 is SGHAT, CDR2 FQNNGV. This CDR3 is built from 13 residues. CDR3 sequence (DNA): TGTGCCAGCAGCTTCGGGAATTCAGAGACCCAGTACTTC. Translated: CASSFGNSETQYF.

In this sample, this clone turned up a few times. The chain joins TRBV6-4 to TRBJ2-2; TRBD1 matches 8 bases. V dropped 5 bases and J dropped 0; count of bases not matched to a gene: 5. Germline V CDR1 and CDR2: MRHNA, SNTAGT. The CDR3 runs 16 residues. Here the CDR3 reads CASSPRQGSNTGELFF. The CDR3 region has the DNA TGTGCCAGCAGTCCGCGACAGGGGTCGAACACCGGGGAGCTGTTTTTT.

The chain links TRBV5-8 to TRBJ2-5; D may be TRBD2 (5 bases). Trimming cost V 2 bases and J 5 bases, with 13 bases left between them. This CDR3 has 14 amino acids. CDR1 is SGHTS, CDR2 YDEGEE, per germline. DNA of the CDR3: TGTGCCAGCAGCTTCCGAACTAGTCTCGAGACCCAGTACTTC. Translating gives CASSFRTSLETQYF.

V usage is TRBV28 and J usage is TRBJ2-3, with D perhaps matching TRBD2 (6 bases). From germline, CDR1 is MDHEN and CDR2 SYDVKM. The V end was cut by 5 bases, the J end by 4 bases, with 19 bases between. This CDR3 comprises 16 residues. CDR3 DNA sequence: TGTGCCAGCAGTCCGCCCGGGACTCACCAGTCAGATACGCAGTATTTT. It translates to CASSPPGTHQSDTQYF.

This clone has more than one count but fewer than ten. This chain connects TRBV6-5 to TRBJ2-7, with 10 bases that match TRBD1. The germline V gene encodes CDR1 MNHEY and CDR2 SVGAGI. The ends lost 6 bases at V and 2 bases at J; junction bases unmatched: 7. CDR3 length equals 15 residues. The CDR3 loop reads CASSPKTGGTYEQYF. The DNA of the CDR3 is TGTGCCAGCAGCCCGAAGACAGGGGGCACCTACGAGCAGTACTTC.

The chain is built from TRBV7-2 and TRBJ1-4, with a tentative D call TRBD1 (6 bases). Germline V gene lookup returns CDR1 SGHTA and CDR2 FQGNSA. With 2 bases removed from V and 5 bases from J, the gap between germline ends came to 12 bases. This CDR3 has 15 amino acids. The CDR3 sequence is CASSLLAQGNEKLFF. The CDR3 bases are TGTGCCAGCAGCTTATTAGCACAGGGCAATGAAAAACTGTTTTTT.

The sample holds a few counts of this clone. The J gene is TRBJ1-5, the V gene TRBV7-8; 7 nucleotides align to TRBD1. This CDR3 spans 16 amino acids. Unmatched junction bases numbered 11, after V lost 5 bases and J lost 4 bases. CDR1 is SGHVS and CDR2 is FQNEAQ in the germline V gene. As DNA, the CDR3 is TGTGCCAGCAGCACACAAACAGGGGTCGGAAATCAGCCCCAGCATTTT. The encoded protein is CASSTQTGVGNQPQHF.

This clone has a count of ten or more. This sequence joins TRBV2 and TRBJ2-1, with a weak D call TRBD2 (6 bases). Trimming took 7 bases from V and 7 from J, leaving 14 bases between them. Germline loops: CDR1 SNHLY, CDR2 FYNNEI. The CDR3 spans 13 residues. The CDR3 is CASNLAPRNEQFF. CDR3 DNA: TGTGCCAGCAACCTAGCGCCCCGAAATGAGCAGTTCTTC.

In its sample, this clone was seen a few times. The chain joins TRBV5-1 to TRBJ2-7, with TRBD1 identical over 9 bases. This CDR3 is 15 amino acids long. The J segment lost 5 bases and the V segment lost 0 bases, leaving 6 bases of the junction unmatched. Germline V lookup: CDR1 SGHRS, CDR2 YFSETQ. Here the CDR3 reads CASSLATDRGNEQYF. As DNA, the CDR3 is TGCGCCAGCAGCTTGGCTACGGACAGGGGTAACGAGCAGTACTTC.

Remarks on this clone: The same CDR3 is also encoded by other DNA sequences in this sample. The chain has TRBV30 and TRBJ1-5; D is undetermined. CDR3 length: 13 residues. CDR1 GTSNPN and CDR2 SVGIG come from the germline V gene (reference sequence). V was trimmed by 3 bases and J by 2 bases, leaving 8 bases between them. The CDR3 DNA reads TGTGCCTGGAGGCGGGCGGGCAATCAGCCCCAGCATTTT. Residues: CAWRRAGNQPQHF.

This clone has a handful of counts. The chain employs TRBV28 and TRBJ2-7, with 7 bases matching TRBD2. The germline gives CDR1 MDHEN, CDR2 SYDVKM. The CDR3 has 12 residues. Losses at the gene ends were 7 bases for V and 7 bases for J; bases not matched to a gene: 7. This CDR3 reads CASTSGVREQYF. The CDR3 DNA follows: TGTGCCAGCACCAGCGGGGTACGGGAGCAGTACTTC.

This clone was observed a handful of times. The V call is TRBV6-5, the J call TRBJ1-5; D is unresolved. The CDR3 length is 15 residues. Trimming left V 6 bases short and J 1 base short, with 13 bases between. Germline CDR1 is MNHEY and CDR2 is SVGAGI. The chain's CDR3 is CASRASGLSNQPQHF. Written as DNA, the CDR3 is TGTGCCAGCAGGGCCTCCGGACTGAGCAATCAGCCCCAGCATTTT.

The CDR3 region has the DNA TGTGCCAGCAGCTTACGGTATTGGGCCCAAGAGACCCAGTACTTC. Encoded protein: CASSLRYWAQETQYF. V and J are TRBV11-2 and TRBJ2-5, with D uncertain. This CDR3 has 15 residues. CDR1 and CDR2 from the germline V gene are SGHAT and FQNNGV. V shed 2 bases and J shed 1 base, with 11 bases lying between them.

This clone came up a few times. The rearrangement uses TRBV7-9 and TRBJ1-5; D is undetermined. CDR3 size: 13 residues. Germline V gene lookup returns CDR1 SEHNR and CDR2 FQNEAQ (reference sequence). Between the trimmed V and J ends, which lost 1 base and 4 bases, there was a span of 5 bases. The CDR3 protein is CASSLGENQPQHF. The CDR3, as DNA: TGTGCCAGCAGCTTAGGGGAGAATCAGCCCCAGCATTTT.

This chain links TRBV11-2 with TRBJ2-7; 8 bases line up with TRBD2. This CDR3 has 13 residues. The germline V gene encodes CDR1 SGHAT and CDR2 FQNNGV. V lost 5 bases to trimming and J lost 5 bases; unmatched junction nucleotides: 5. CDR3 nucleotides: TGTGCCAGCAGCGGGCGGCGGGGGGACGAGCAGTACTTC. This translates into CASSGRRGDEQYF.

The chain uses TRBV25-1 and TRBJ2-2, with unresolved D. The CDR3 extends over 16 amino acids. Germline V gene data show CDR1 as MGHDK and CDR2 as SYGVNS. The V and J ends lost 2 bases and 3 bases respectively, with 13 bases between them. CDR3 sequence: CASSERKQTYTGELFF. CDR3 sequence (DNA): TGTGCCAGCAGTGAAAGGAAACAGACATACACCGGGGAGCTGTTTTTT.

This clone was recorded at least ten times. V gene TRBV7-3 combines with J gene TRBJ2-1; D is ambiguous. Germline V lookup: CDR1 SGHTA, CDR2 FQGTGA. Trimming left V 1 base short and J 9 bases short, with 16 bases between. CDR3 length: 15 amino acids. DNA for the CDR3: TGTGCCAGCAGCTTAAGCCACCAACCCCTCAGTGAGCAGTTCTTC. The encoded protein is CASSLSHQPLSEQFF.

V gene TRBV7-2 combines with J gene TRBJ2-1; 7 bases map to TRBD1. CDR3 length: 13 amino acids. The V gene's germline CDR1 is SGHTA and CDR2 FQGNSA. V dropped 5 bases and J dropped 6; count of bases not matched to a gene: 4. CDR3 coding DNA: TGTGCCAGCAGCCTTTGGACAGGCAATGAGCAGTTCTTC. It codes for CASSLWTGNEQFF. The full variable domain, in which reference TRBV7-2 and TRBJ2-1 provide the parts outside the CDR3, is GAGVSQSPSNKVTEKGKDVELRCDPISGHTALYWYRQSLGQGLEFLIYFQGNSAPDKSGLPSDRFSAERTGGSVSTLTIQRTQQEDSAVYLCASSLWTGNEQFFGPGTRLTVL.

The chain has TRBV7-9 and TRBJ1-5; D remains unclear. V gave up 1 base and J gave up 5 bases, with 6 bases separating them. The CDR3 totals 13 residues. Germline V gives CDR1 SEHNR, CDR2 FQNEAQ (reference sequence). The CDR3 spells CASSLGGYQPQHF. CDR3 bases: TGTGCCAGCAGCTTAGGAGGATATCAGCCCCAGCATTTT.

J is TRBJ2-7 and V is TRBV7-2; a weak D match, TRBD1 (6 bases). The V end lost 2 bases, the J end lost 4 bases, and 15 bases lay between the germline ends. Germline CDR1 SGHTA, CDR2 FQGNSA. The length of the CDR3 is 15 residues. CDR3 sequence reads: CASSLNTGIQYEQYF. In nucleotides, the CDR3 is TGTGCCAGCAGCTTAAACACAGGGATTCAATACGAGCAGTACTTC. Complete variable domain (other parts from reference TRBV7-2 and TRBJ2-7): GAGVSQSPSNKVTEKGKDVELRCDPISGHTALYWYRQSLGQGLEFLIYFQGNSAPDKSGLPSDRFSAERTGGSVSTLTIQRTQQEDSAVYLCASSLNTGIQYEQYFGPGTRLTVT.

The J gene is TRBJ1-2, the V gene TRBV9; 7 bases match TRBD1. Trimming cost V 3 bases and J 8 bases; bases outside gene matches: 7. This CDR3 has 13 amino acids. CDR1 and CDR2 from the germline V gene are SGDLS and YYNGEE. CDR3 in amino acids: CASSALTGSGYTF. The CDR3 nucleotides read TGTGCCAGCAGCGCCCTGACAGGGTCGGGCTACACCTTC.

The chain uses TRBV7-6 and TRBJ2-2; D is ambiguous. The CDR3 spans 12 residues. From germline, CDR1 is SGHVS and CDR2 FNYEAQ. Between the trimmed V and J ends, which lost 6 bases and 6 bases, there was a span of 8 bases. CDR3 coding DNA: TGTGCCAGCAGTTTTCTCTCCGGGGAGCTGTTTTTT. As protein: CASSFLSGELFF.

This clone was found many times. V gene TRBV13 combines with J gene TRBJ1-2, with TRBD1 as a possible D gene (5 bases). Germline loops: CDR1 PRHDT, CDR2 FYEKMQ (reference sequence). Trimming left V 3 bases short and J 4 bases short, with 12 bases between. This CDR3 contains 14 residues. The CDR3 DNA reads TGTGCCAGCAGCTTGGGCAGGGAGGGCTATGGCTACACCTTC. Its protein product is CASSLGREGYGYTF.

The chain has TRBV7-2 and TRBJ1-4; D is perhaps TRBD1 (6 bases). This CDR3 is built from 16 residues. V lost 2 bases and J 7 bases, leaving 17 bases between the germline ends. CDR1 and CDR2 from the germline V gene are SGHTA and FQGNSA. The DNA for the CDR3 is TGTGCCAGCAGCTTATCGGCGGGGGCTCGGGGTGAAAAACTGTTTTTT. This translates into CASSLSAGARGEKLFF.

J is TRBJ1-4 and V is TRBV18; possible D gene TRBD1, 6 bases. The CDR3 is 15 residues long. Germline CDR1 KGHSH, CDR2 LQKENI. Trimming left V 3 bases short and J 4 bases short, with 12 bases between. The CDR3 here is CASSPRGQFNEKLFF. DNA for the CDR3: TGTGCCAGCTCACCCCGAGGACAGTTTAATGAAAAACTGTTTTTT.

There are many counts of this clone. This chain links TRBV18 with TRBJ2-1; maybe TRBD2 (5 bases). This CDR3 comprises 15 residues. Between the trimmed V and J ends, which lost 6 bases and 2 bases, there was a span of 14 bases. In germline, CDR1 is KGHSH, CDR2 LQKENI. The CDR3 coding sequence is TGTGCCAGCTCCCTGGGGTCCGGGACCTACAATGAGCAGTTCTTC. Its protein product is CASSLGSGTYNEQFF.

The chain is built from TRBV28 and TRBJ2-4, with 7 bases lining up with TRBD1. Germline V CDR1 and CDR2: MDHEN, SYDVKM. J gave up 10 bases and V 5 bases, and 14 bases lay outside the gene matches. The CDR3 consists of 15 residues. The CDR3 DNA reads TGTGCCAGCAGTCTGCGACAGGGTCTGGGTCAAATTCAGTACTTC. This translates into CASSLRQGLGQIQYF.

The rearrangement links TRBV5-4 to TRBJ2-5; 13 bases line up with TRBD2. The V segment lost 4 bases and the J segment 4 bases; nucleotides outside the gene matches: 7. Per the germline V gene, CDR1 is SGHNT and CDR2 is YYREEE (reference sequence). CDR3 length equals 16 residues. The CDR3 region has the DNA TGTGCCAGCAGCCGGGGGACTAGCGGGGTTCGAGAGACCCAGTACTTC. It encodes CASSRGTSGVRETQYF.